This entry lists 27 T cell receptor beta chains sequenced from one sample in a study of blood T cell repertoires in COVID-19. Assay used: immunoSEQ multiplex PCR; TCRdb lists only in-frame clones, some missing. The repertoire holds more than 12,000 clones, with roughly nine tenths as singletons. The sequencing input was peripheral blood. All receptors derive from a woman between 65 and 79 years old in a cohort sampled during active or convalescent COVID-19.

This chain links TRBV6-5 with TRBJ1-1, with D perhaps matching TRBD1 (5 bases). Between the trimmed V and J ends, which lost 0 bases and 8 bases, there was a span of 10 bases. Germline V CDR1 and CDR2: MNHEY, SVGAGI. This CDR3 contains 13 residues. The DNA of the CDR3 is TGTGCCAGCAGTTACTCGATGTGGGGCGAAGCTTTCTTT. This encodes CASSYSMWGEAFF.

This rearrangement joins TRBV6-2 or TRBV6-3 to TRBJ2-3, with 12 bases aligning to TRBD2. This CDR3 is 17 amino acids long. V was clipped by 5 bases and J by 3 bases; unmatched bases: 9. Germline CDR1 and CDR2: MNHEY and SVGEGT. CDR3 DNA sequence: TGTGCCAGCAGTCCGATTCCTAGCGGGGGGGCGACAGATACGCAGTATTTT. This codes for CASSPIPSGGATDTQYF.

The CDR3 here is CASGAGEALAKNIQYF. CDR3 in DNA: TGTGCCAGCGGGGCGGGGGAGGCACTAGCCAAAAACATTCAGTACTTC. The chain couples TRBV7-2 to TRBJ2-4; 7 bases are shared with TRBD2. The CDR3 has 16 residues. CDR1 is SGHTA, CDR2 FQGNSA, per germline. V dropped 8 bases and J dropped 0; count of bases not matched to a gene: 10.

The V call is TRBV7-9, the J call TRBJ2-1; 7 nucleotides match TRBD2. The V gene end was trimmed by 5 bases and the J gene end by 5 bases; junction bases not matched to a gene: 9. The CDR3 covers 15 residues. Germline V gene lookup returns CDR1 SEHNR and CDR2 FQNEAQ (reference sequence). The CDR3 DNA reads as TGTGCCAGCAGCCCAAACCTAGCGGCGCACAATGAGCAGTTCTTC. Its protein product is CASSPNLAAHNEQFF. Based on the CDR3 plus reference TRBV7-9 and TRBJ2-1, the full variable domain is DTGVSQNPRHKITKRGQNVTFRCDPISEHNRLYWYRQTLGQGPEFLTYFQNEAQLEKSRLLSDRFSAERPKGSFSTLEIQRTEQGDSAMYLCASSPNLAAHNEQFFGPGTRLTVL.

This chain links TRBV3-1 (or the pseudogene TRBV3-2) with TRBJ2-3, with 8 bases identical to TRBD2. The CDR3 length is 17 residues. J lost 8 bases, V lost 0 bases, and 13 bases had no gene match. Per the germline V gene, CDR1 is LGHDT and CDR2 is YNNKEL (reference sequence). The CDR3 DNA reads as TGTGCCAGCAGCCAAGATGTCCCTAGCGGGTCTAAGGGTACGCAGTATTTT. Protein sequence: CASSQDVPSGSKGTQYF.

The chain has TRBV24-1 and TRBJ1-3, with a tentative D call TRBD1 (5 bases). Trimming left V 3 bases short and J 0 bases short, with 17 bases between. Germline V CDR1 and CDR2: KGHDR, SFDVKD. This CDR3 is 18 amino acids long. The chain's CDR3 is CATSDQMQGVFSGNTIYF. In DNA form, the CDR3 reads TGTGCCACCAGTGATCAAATGCAAGGGGTTTTCTCTGGAAACACCATATATTTT.

The J gene is TRBJ1-4, the V gene TRBV11-2; a weak D match, TRBD1 (5 bases). The CDR3 runs 16 residues. Per germline, CDR1 SGHAT and CDR2 FQNNGV. The V gene lost 0 bases and the J gene lost 4 bases, with 12 bases spanning the gap. The CDR3: CASSLDSRQFNEKLFF. The CDR3 DNA is TGTGCCAGCAGCTTAGATTCGAGACAGTTTAATGAAAAACTGTTTTTT.

This chain connects TRBV2 to TRBJ2-5, with D possibly matching TRBD1 (5 bases). This CDR3 region has 14 residues. V gave up 10 bases and J gave up 0 bases, with 15 bases separating them. Looked up from germline, CDR1 is SNHLY and CDR2 is FYNNEI. The CDR3 spells CAISLPGNQETQYF. The CDR3 DNA reads TGTGCCATCTCACTCCCAGGGAACCAAGAGACCCAGTACTTC.

The V and J genes are TRBV4-1 and TRBJ2-1, with D possibly matching TRBD2 (6 bases). Germline V gene sequence: CDR1 MGHRA, CDR2 YSYEKL. This CDR3 comprises 17 residues. V lost 1 base to trimming and J lost 10 bases, with 23 bases between them. CDR3 residues: CASSQVDLGLSFGEQFF. DNA for the CDR3: TGCGCCAGCAGCCAAGTTGATCTGGGACTGAGTTTTGGAGAGCAGTTCTTC.

In its sample, this clone was seen once. The gene calls are TRBV7-2 and TRBJ2-3; the D gene is possibly TRBD1 (5 bases). This CDR3 has 16 amino acids. CDR1 and CDR2 from the germline V gene are SGHTA and FQGNSA. Trimming removed 4 bases at V and 4 bases at J, with 18 bases between. CDR3 DNA sequence: TGTGCCAGCAGCTCCCCTGCACAGGTTTTATCAGATACGCAGTATTTT. Translating gives CASSSPAQVLSDTQYF. Full variable domain (outside the CDR3, taken from reference TRBV7-2 and TRBJ2-3): GAGVSQSPSNKVTEKGKDVELRCDPISGHTALYWYRQSLGQGLEFLIYFQGNSAPDKSGLPSDRFSAERTGGSVSTLTIQRTQQEDSAVYLCASSSPAQVLSDTQYFGPGTRLTVL.

The genes are TRBV20-1 and TRBJ1-2; weak D call: TRBD1 (5 bases). CDR3 length: 11 residues. Germline V gene sequence: CDR1 DFQATT, CDR2 SNEGSKA (reference sequence). The V gene lost 3 bases and the J gene lost 11 bases, with 13 bases spanning the gap. DNA of the CDR3: TGCAGTGCTAGTAGGCCAGGGAGGTACACCTTC. Its protein product is CSASRPGRYTF.

The chain has TRBV28 and TRBJ1-4; 7 nucleotides agree with TRBD1. CDR1 is MDHEN, CDR2 SYDVKM, per germline. V trimming: 6 bases; J trimming: 0 bases; junction bases outside the gene matches: 4. The CDR3 contains 15 residues. This CDR3 is CASRDRFATNEKLFF. The CDR3, as DNA: TGTGCCAGCAGGGACAGGTTTGCAACTAATGAAAAACTGTTTTTT.

The V gene is TRBV4-1, the J gene TRBJ1-1; D call uncertain. CDR1 and CDR2 (germline): MGHRA, YSYEKL. The CDR3 runs 12 residues. V lost 3 bases and J lost 4, with 6 bases in between. The CDR3 spells CASSHRGTEAFF. The CDR3 DNA reads TGCGCCAGCAGCCACCGCGGCACTGAAGCTTTCTTT.

The J gene is TRBJ1-1, the V gene TRBV2; D not resolved. The CDR3 extends over 13 amino acids. V lost 6 bases, J lost 5 bases, and 13 bases lay in between. Germline V gene sequence: CDR1 SNHLY, CDR2 FYNNEI. The CDR3 region has the DNA TGTGCCAGCAGGCAGACCCGAGGGACTGAAGCTTTCTTT. Translation: CASRQTRGTEAFF.

The chain uses TRBV21-1 and TRBJ1-5. TRBV21-1 counts as a pseudogene. The CDR3 sequence is 16 residues long. The CDR3 here is CASSKEAPGGNQPQHF. CDR3 nucleotide sequence: TGTGCCAGCAGCAAAGAGGCCCCCGGGGGCAATCAGCCCCAGCATTTT.

The chain combines TRBV10-3 with TRBJ1-6; TRBD1 matches 8 bases. Germline loops: CDR1 ENHRY, CDR2 SYGVKD. CDR3 length: 17 amino acids. Losses at the gene ends were 3 bases for V and 4 bases for J; bases not matched to a gene: 8. This CDR3 reads CAISDSDRGRYNSPLHF. DNA of the CDR3: TGTGCCATCAGTGATTCCGACAGGGGTCGGTATAATTCACCCCTCCACTTT.

V usage is TRBV9 and J usage is TRBJ2-1; TRBD2 is a possible D gene (6 bases). This CDR3 has 14 amino acids. Germline CDR1 reads SGDLS; CDR2 reads YYNGEE. Trimming stripped 4 bases from V and 3 bases from J, with 11 bases between. CDR3: CASSPATSYNEQFF. The CDR3 DNA follows: TGTGCCAGCAGCCCCGCGACTAGCTACAATGAGCAGTTCTTC.

The chain combines TRBV7-9 with TRBJ2-1, with TRBD2 matching over 7 bases. Per germline, CDR1 SEHNR and CDR2 FQNEAQ (reference sequence). V was clipped by 2 bases and J by 10 bases; unmatched bases: 5. The CDR3 length is 13 residues. The CDR3 bases are TGTGCCAGCAGCTTACGTACGGGAGGCGAGCAGTTCTTC. Translation gives CASSLRTGGEQFF.

The chain combines TRBV27 with TRBJ2-7, with 8 bases lining up with TRBD2. V lost 6 bases, J lost 4 bases, and 5 bases stayed unmatched. CDR3 length equals 13 residues. Looked up from germline, CDR1 is MNHEY and CDR2 is SMNVEV (reference sequence). Here the CDR3 reads CASSRGGAYEQYF. The CDR3 bases are TGTGCCAGCAGCCGGGGGGGCGCATACGAGCAGTACTTC.

This sequence joins TRBV7-9 and TRBJ1-1; D unclear. Trimming shortened V by 1 base and J by 8 bases, and 11 bases separated the two germline ends. Germline V gene data show CDR1 as SEHNR and CDR2 as FQNEAQ (reference sequence). This CDR3 region has 13 residues. CDR3 bases: TGTGCCAGCAGCTTAGATACCCGCGGCGAAGCTTTCTTT. It is translated as CASSLDTRGEAFF.

The chain is built from TRBV9 and TRBJ2-3; perhaps TRBD1 as D (6 bases). The germline CDR1 and CDR2 sequences are SGDLS and YYNGEE. Trimming took off 0 bases at V and 0 bases at J, with 14 bases between the two ends. This CDR3 region has 17 residues. The CDR3: CASSVAWGRTSTDTQYF. CDR3 DNA sequence: TGTGCCAGCAGCGTAGCCTGGGGGCGTACTAGCACAGATACGCAGTATTTT.

This chain joins TRBV12-3 or TRBV12-4 and TRBJ1-1; 7 nucleotides agree with TRBD1. The CDR3 covers 11 residues. With V trimmed by 4 bases and J by 10 bases, 3 bases remained unmatched. The CDR3 sequence is CASSSSGGAFF. The CDR3 nucleotides are TGTGCCAGCAGTTCCTCAGGGGGAGCTTTCTTT.

This chain joins TRBV7-9 and TRBJ1-1; no reliable D call. Trimming took off 2 bases at V and 2 bases at J, with 15 bases between the two ends. The CDR3 runs to 16 residues. CDR1 is SEHNR, CDR2 FQNEAQ, per germline (reference sequence). DNA of the CDR3: TGTGCCAGCAGCTTATCTAAGAACTTGATTAACACTGAAGCTTTCTTT. As protein: CASSLSKNLINTEAFF.

This clone has only one observation. V is TRBV5-6 and J is TRBJ1-2; 7 nucleotides line up with TRBD1. Trimming at V came to 4 bases and at J to 1 base, leaving 4 bases not matched to a gene. The CDR3 extends over 14 amino acids. CDR1 and CDR2 (germline): SGHDT, YYEEEE. DNA for the CDR3: TGTGCCAGCAGCCCGACAGGGAGTAACTATGGCTACACCTTC. This sequence encodes CASSPTGSNYGYTF. The whole variable domain, filled in from reference TRBV5-6 and TRBJ1-2, reads DAGVTQSPTHLIKTRGQQVTLRCSPKSGHDTVSWYQQALGQGPQFIFQYYEEEERQRGNFPDRFSGHQFPNYSSELNVNALLLGDSALYLCASSPTGSNYGYTFGSGTRLTVV.

J is TRBJ2-7 and V is TRBV10-3, with 9 bases lining up with TRBD1. V was pared by 4 bases and J by 4 bases, with 8 bases of the junction left unmatched. CDR1 ENHRY and CDR2 SYGVKD come from the germline V gene. The CDR3 loop spans 15 amino acids. CDR3 nucleotide sequence: TGTGCCATCAGTGTACTTCCGGGACAGGGATACGAGCAGTACTTC. Protein product: CAISVLPGQGYEQYF.

The rearrangement uses TRBV7-2 and TRBJ2-1; D call uncertain. The CDR3 runs 14 residues. Germline lookup yields CDR1 SGHTA and CDR2 FQGNSA. V was clipped by 4 bases and J by 4 bases, with 11 bases between them. This chain's CDR3 is CASSSFGPYNEQFF. The CDR3 coding sequence is TGTGCCAGCAGCTCCTTTGGGCCTTACAATGAGCAGTTCTTC.

The chain recombines TRBV5-4 with TRBJ2-7; a possible D gene is TRBD2 (7 bases). V gave up 2 bases and J gave up 5 bases, with 17 bases separating them. The germline gives CDR1 SGHNT, CDR2 YYREEE (reference sequence). The CDR3 has 15 amino acids. The CDR3 DNA is TGTGCCAGCAGCTTTTTCCTGGGGGGGCTGGACGAGCAGTACTTC. Its protein is CASSFFLGGLDEQYF.